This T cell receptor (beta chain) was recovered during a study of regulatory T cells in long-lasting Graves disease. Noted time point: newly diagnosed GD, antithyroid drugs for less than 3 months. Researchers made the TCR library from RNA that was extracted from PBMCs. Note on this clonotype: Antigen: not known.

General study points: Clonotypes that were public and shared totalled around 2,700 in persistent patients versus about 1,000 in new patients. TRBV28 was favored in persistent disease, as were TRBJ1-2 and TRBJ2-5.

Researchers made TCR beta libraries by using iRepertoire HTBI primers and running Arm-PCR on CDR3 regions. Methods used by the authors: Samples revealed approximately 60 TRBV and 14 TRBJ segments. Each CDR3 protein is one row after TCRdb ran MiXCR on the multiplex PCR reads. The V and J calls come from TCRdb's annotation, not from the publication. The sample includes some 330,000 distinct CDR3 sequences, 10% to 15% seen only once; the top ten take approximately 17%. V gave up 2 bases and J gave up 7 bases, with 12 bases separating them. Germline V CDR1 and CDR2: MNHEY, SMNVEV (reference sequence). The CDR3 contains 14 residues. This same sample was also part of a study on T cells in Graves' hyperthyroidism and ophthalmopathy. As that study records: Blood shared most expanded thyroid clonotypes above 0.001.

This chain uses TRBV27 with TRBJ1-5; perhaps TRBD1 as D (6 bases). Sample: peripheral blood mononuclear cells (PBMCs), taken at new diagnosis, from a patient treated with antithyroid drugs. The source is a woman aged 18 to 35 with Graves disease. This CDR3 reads CASSLRGSEQPQHF. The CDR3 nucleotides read TGTGCCAGCAGTTTAAGGGGGTCGGAACAGCCCCAGCATTTT.